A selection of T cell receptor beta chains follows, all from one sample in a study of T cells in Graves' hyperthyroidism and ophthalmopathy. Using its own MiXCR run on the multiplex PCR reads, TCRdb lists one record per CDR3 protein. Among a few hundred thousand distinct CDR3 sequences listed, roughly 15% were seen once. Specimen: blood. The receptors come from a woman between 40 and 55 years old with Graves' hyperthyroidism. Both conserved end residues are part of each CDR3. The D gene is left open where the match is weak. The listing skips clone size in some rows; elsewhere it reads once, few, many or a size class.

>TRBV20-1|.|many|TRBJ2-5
TGCAGTGCTAGAGACCCCCGGGACACCCAAGAGACCCAGTACTTC
CSARDPRDTQETQYF
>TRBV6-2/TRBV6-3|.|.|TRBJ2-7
TGTGCCAGCAGTTACCAGAGGGCCTCCCCCCTCGACGAGCAGTACTTC
CASSYQRASPLDEQYF
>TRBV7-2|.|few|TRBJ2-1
TGTGCCAGCAGTACAGGGCTCCCGGGCTACAATGAGCAGTTCTTC
CASSTGLPGYNEQFF
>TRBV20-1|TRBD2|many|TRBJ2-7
TGCAGTGCTAGACAGGTGCGGGGGGAGTACGAGCAGTACTTC
CSARQVRGEYEQYF
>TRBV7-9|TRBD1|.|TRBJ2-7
TGTGCCAGCAGCAGATTCTCTTGGACAGGGGTGATATACGAGCAGTACTTC
CASSRFSWTGVIYEQYF
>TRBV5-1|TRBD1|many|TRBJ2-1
TGCGCCAGCAGCTTGTTTCGGGACAGGGGGGATGAGCAGTTCTTC
CASSLFRDRGDEQFF
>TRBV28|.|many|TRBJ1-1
TGTGCCAGCAGGAGGGACAAACGGAAGGAGAACACTGAAGCTTTCTTT
CASRRDKRKENTEAFF
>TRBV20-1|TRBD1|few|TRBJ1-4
TGCAGTGCTAAGGGGGCGCGGAATGAAAAACTGTTTTTT
CSAKGARNEKLFF
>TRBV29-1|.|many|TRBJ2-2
TGCAGCGTTGAGGGACAAAACACCGGGGAGCTGTTTTTT
CSVEGQNTGELFF
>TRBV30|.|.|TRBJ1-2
TGTGCCTTACAGGGAGGGGGATTTAACTATGGCTACACCTTC
CALQGGGFNYGYTF
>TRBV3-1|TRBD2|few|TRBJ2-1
TGTGCCAGCAGCCCCAATATCGGGACTAGCGGGAGCGCATCCTACAATGAGCAGTTCTTC
CASSPNIGTSGSASYNEQFF
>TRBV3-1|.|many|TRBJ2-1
TGTGCCAGCAGCCAAGATTTGGGGGGGCAGTTCTTC
CASSQDLGGQFF
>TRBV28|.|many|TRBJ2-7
TGTGCCAGCAGTCCTCGACAGATTACCTACGAGCAGTACTTC
CASSPRQITYEQYF
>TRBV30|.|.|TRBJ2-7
TGTGCCAGAAGACAGGGAGGGTCGTACGAGCAGTACTTC
CARRQGGSYEQYF
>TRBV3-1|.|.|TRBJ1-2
TGTGCCAGCAGCCACGATGGGACCGGCCTAGCAAGCTACACCTTC
CASSHDGTGLASYTF
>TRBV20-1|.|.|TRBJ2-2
TGCAGTGCTAATACAAACACCGGGGAGCTGTTTTTT
CSANTNTGELFF
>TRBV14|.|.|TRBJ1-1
TGTGCCAGCAGCCAAGAACCGGGTACAGCTTTCTTT
CASSQEPGTAFF
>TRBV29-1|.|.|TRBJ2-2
TGCAGCATTAGGAACACCGGGGAGCTGTTTTTT
CSIRNTGELFF
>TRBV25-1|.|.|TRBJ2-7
TGTGCCAGCAGTGAATTGTTAGACACCTCCTACGAGCAGTACTTC
CASSELLDTSYEQYF
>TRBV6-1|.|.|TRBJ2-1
TGTGCCAGCAGTCTGTGGAGAGTTGGTGAGCAGTTCTTC
CASSLWRVGEQFF
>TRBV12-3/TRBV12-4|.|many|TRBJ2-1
TGTGCCAGCAGTTTTGAGGAGGGTCGCTTCGATGAGCAGTTCTTC
CASSFEEGRFDEQFF
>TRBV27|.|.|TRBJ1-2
TGTGCCAGCAGGTATCTGGGTAACTATGGCTACACCTTC
CASRYLGNYGYTF
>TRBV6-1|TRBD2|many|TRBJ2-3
TGTGCCAGCAGTATTTTAGCGGGCGACACAGATACGCAGTATTTT
CASSILAGDTDTQYF
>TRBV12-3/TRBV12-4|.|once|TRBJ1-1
TGTGCCAGCAGTACCGGGACTTACGATTACACTGAAGCTTTCTTT
CASSTGTYDYTEAFF
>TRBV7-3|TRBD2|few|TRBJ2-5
TGTGCCAGCAGCAAAACTAGCGCCGAGACCCAGTACTTC
CASSKTSAETQYF
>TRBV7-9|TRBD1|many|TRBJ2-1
TGTGCCAGCAGCGGCTGGTGGACAGGGCACAACAATGAGCAGTTCTTC
CASSGWWTGHNNEQFF
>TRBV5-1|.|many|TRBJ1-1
TGCGCCAGCAGCTTGGAGGGGTTAACTGAAGCTTTCTTT
CASSLEGLTEAFF
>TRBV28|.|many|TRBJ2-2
TGTGCCAGCAGTTTTAAGCGGTACACCGGGGAGCTGTTTTTT
CASSFKRYTGELFF
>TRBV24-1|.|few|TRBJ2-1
TGTGCCACCAGTGATCCCGATAAGCTGGATGAGCAGTTCTTC
CATSDPDKLDEQFF
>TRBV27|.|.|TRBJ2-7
TGTGCCATCGGGGGCCGGGCTGGGAACGAGCAGTACTTC
CAIGGRAGNEQYF
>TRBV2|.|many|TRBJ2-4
TGTGCCAGCAGTCAAGGGCTAGCCCAAGGGGGGAACATTCAGTACTTC
CASSQGLAQGGNIQYF
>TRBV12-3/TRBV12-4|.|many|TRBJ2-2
TGTGCCGTCCGGGACTGGAACACCGGGGAGCTGTTTTTT
CAVRDWNTGELFF
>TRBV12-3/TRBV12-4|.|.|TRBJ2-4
TGTGCCAGCAGTTTAGGAAGTGATATTGACATTCAGTACTTC
CASSLGSDIDIQYF
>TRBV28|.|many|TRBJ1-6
TGTGCCAGCAGTTTGGAGGTGGGACCCGGAGAGCCCCTCCACTTT
CASSLEVGPGEPLHF
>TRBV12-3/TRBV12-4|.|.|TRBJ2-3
TGTGCCAGCAGTTTAGGGCAGGGGATGTATTTT
CASSLGQGMYF
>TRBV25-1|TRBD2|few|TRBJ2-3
TGTGCCAGCAAAGCGGGGACTAGCGGGAGAACAGATACGCAGTATTTT
CASKAGTSGRTDTQYF
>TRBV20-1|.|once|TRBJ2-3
TGCAGTGCTAGAGGCATCTCAGATACGCAGTATTTT
CSARGISDTQYF
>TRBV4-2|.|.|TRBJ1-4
TGTGCCAGCAGCCAAGAAATTGGCAGGAGCGGTGGTGAAAAACTGTTTTTT
CASSQEIGRSGGEKLFF
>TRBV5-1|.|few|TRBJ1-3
TGCGCCAGCAGCTTGACAGGGTCCCCTGGAAACACCATATATTTT
CASSLTGSPGNTIYF
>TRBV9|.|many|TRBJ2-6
TGTGCCAGCAGCGCCTCGTTCAGGGTCAGTCAGTCTGGGGCCAACGTCCTGACTTTC
CASSASFRVSQSGANVLTF
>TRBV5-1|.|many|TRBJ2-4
TGCGCCAGCAGCTCCCCGGCAGAGATCGCCAAAAACATTCAGTACTTC
CASSSPAEIAKNIQYF
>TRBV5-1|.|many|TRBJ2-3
TGCGCCAGCAGCTTGGCCGGGACGGCAGATACGCAGTATTTT
CASSLAGTADTQYF